Sequencing of this T cell receptor (beta chain) was carried out in a study of Ad26.COV2.S vaccination and SARS-CoV-2 variants. Overall study results and limits: Vaccinees and placebo recipients showed similar non-spike TCR breadth. Breadth and depth estimates from TCRs may understate total T cell responses.

Produced via immunoSEQ multiplex PCR; TCRdb's table is partial and in-frame only. This table holds about 430,000 clones, around 90% found once. Noted treatment: 15 to 20 received Ad26.COV2.S at low or high dose, single or two shots; about 5 received placebo; per-sample allocation not given. Sampling was done on day 63 after the first vaccine or placebo injection. In regard to this clone: Its antigen is not known.

The clonotype comes from a person aged 18-65 years who received the Ad26.COV2.S COVID-19 vaccine or a placebo. Source: peripheral blood, taken in a trial of Ad26.COV2.S vaccine versus placebo.

The CDR3 loop is CAWSGPGTSGRAGSYNEQFF. CDR3 nucleotides: TGTGCCTGGAGTGGGCCCGGGACTAGCGGGAGGGCCGGCTCCTACAATGAGCAGTTCTTC. This rearrangement joins TRBV30 to TRBJ2-1, with TRBD2 identical over 16 bases. The CDR3 has 20 residues. The ends lost 1 base at V and 0 bases at J; junction bases unmatched: 9. CDR1 and CDR2 (germline): GTSNPN, SVGIG (reference sequence). Supplemented by reference TRBV30 and TRBJ2-1, the full variable domain reads SQTIHQWPATLVQPVGSPLSLECTVEGTSNPNLYWYRQAAGRGLQLLFYSVGIGQISSEVPQNLSASRPQDRQFILSSKKLLLSDSGFYLCAWSGPGTSGRAGSYNEQFFGPGTRLTVL.